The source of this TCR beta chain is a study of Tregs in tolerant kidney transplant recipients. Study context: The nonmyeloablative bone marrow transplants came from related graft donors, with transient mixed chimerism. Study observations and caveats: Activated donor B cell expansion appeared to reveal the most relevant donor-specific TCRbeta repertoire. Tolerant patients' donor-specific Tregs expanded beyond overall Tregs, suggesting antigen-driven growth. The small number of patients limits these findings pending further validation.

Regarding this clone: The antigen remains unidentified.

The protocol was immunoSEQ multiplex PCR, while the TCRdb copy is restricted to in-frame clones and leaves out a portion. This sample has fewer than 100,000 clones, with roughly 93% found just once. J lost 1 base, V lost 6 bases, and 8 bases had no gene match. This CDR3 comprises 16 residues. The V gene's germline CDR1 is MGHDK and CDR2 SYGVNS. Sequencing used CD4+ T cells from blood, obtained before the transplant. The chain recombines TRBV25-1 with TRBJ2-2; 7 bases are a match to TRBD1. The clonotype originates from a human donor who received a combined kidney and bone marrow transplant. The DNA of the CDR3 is TGTGCCAGCAGGGATAGGACAGGTGGGAACACCGGGGAGCTGTTTTTT. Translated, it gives CASRDRTGGNTGELFF.